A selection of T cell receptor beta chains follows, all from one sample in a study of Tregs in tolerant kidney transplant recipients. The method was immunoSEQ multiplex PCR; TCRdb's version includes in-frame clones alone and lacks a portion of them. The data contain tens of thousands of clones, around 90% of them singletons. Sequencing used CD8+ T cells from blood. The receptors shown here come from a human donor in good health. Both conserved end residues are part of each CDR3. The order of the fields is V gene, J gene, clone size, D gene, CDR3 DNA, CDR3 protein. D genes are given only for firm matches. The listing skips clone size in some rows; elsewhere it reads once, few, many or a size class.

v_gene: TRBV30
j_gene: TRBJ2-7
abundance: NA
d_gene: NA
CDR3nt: TGTGCCTGGAGTGTTGGTCTCGAGCAGTACTTC
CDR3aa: CAWSVGLEQYF

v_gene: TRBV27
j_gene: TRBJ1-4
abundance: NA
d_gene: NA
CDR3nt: TGTGCCAGCAGTTTATCGGGTTCAGGGACGGGGTGGGAAAAACTGTTTTTT
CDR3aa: CASSLSGSGTGWEKLFF

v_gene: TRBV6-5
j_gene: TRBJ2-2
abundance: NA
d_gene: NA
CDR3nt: TGTGCCAGCAGTTACTCGTCCGCGGCCGGGGAGCTGTTTTTT
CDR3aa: CASSYSSAAGELFF

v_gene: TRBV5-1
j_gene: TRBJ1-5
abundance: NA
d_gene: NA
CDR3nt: TGCGCCAGCAGCTTTCTTGGGCTTATGGATCAGCCCCAGCATTTT
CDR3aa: CASSFLGLMDQPQHF

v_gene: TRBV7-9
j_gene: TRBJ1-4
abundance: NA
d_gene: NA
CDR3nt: TGTGCCAGTAAGGGGCCGCTCGAAAAACTGTTTTTT
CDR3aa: CASKGPLEKLFF

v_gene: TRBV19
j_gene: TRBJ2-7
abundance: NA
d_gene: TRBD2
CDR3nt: TGTGCCAGTAGTAAGACTAGCGGGAGTCAGGAGCAGTACTTC
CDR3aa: CASSKTSGSQEQYF

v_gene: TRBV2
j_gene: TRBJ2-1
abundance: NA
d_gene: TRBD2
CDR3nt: TGTGCCAGCAGCGCGGGACTAGCGGGGTACAATGAGCAGTTCTTC
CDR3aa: CASSAGLAGYNEQFF

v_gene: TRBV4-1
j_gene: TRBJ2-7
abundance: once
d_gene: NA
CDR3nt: TGCGCCAGCAGCCAAGATGGCCGGACAGCTCACGAGCAGTACTTC
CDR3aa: CASSQDGRTAHEQYF

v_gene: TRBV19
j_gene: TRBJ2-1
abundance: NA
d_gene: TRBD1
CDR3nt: TGTGCCAGTAGTACCTCTCAAGAGACAGGGGCTTACTACAATGAGCAGTTCTTC
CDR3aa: CASSTSQETGAYYNEQFF

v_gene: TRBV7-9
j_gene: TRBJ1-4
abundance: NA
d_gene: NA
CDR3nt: TGTGCCAGCAGCCCCGGGACAAATGAAAAACTGTTTTTT
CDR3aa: CASSPGTNEKLFF

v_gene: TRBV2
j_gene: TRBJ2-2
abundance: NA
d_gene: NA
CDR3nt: TGTGCCACCAGGACAACTATACCGAACACCGGGGAGCTGTTTTTT
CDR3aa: CATRTTIPNTGELFF

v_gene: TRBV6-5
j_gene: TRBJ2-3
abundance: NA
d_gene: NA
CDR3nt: TGTGCCAGCAGTTACTCTAGAGGTGGAGCAGATACGCAGTATTTT
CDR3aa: CASSYSRGGADTQYF

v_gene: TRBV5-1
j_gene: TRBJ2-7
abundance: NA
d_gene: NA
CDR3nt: TGCGCCAGCAGCCCCGACCAGTACGAGCAGTACTTC
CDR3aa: CASSPDQYEQYF

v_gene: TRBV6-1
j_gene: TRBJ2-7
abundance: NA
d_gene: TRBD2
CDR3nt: TGTGCCAGCAGTGAACTAGCGGGCTCCTACGAGCAGTACTTC
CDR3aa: CASSELAGSYEQYF

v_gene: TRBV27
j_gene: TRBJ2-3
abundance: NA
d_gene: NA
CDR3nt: TGTGCCAGCAGTTTATATAGCGGCCACCGCACAGATACGCAGTATTTT
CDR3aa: CASSLYSGHRTDTQYF

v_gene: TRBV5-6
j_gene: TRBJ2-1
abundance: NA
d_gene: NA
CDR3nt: TGTGCCAGCAGCTTCCCCAGTTTAGGAGCCAATGAGCAGTTCTTC
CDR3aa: CASSFPSLGANEQFF

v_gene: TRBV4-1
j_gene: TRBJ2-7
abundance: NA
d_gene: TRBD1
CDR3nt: TGCGCCAGCAGCCACCGAGTTGGGGACAGCCAATACTTC
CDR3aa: CASSHRVGDSQYF

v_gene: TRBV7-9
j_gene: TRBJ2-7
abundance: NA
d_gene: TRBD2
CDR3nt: TGTGCCAGCAGCTCTAGCGGGAGGATCTACGAGCAGTACTTC
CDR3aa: CASSSSGRIYEQYF

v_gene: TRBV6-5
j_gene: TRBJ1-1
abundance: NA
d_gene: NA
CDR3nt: TGTGCCAGCAGTTGGATACAGGGACCCATGAACACTGAAGCTTTCTTT
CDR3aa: CASSWIQGPMNTEAFF

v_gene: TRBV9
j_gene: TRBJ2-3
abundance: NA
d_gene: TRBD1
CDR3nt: TGTGCCAGCAGCGGGTTAACCGGGACAGGGTTTTTCACAGATACGCAGTATTTT
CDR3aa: CASSGLTGTGFFTDTQYF

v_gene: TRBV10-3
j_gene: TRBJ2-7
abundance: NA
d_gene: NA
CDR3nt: TGTGCCATCAGTGAGTCGATGGAGACCCCCTTCTTCGACGAGCAGTACTTC
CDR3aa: CAISESMETPFFDEQYF

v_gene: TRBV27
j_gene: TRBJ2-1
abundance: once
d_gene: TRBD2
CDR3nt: TGTGCCAGCAGACGGGGGGTAGCGGGAAGTGGGTACAATGAGCAGTTCTTC
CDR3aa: CASRRGVAGSGYNEQFF

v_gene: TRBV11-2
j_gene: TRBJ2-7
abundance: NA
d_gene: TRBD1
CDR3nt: TGTGCCAGCAGCTTAGGGGACAGTTTTTGGGAGCAGTACTTC
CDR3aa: CASSLGDSFWEQYF

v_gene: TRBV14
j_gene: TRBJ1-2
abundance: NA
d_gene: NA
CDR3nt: TGTGCCAGCAGCCAAACTAACGGCTACTATGGCTACACCTTC
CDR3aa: CASSQTNGYYGYTF

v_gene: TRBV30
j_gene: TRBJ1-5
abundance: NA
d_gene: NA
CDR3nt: TGTGCCTGTCCGGAGGGGTCTCAGCCCCAGCATTTT
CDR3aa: CACPEGSQPQHF

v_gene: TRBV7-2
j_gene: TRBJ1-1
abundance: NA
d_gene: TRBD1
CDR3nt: TGTGCCAGCAGCTCGACGGACAGGGCCACTGAAGCTTTCTTT
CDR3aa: CASSSTDRATEAFF

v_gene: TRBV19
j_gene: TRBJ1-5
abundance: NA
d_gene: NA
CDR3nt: TGTGCCAGTAGTATAGATCGGGAGGGATCCAATCAGCCCCAGCATTTT
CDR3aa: CASSIDREGSNQPQHF

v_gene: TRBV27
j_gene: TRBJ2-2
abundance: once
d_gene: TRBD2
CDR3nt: TGTGCCAGCAGTTGGACTAGCGGGGTCACCGGGGAGCTGTTTTTT
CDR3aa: CASSWTSGVTGELFF

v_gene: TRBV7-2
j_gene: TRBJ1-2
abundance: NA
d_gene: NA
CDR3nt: TGTGCCAGCAGCCCCTTTAAGGTTGGCTACACCTTC
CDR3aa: CASSPFKVGYTF